Presented here are 10 T cell receptor beta chains from one specimen sequenced in a study of T cells expressing NK-cell markers. TCRdb derives one entry per CDR3 protein from the 5' RACE reads, leaving out DNA. Recorded here are about 260,000 distinct CDR3 sequences; the top ten clones represent about 0.4%. Sequencing used blood T cells: a sorted CD56 or NKG2C T cell subset, CD4+ or CD8+ T cells, or bulk PBMC T cells (not recorded which). Receptors were obtained from a man aged 18 to 29 in good health.

The gene calls are TRBV12-5 and TRBJ2-1; lacking DNA, the TRBD2 call made by TCRdb goes unchecked. The length of the CDR3 is 15 residues. The germline CDR1 and CDR2 sequences are LGHNT and FRNRAP. The CDR3 sequence: CASGSPGLASSEQFF.

J is TRBJ1-2 and V is TRBV7-2; TCRdb picks TRBD1, but there is no DNA to check that call. The CDR3 runs to 16 residues. CDR1 is SGHTA and CDR2 is FQGNSA in the germline V gene. This CDR3 reads CASSLTTGQPFYGYTF.

This sequence joins TRBV29-1 and TRBJ1-5; TCRdb designates TRBD1, a call that cannot be tested without DNA. The CDR3 extends over 14 amino acids. Germline-derived CDR1 and CDR2 are SQVTM and ANQGSEA. The chain's CDR3 is CSVSTGSSNQPQHF.

The chain combines TRBV6-2 or TRBV6-3 with TRBJ2-5; TCRdb's D call of TRBD2 is untestable without DNA. This CDR3 has 14 residues. Germline values: CDR1 MNHEY, CDR2 SVGEGT. The CDR3 loop reads CASSYGGLAETQYF.

The chain has TRBV4-2 and TRBJ2-3; TCRdb proposes TRBD1, but this gene call is untestable without DNA. The CDR3 is made up of 18 amino acids. In germline, CDR1 is LGHNA, CDR2 YNFKEQ. The CDR3 sequence: CASSLLVGTEGVTDTQYF.

The chain combines TRBV7-2 with TRBJ2-7; TCRdb lists TRBD1, though no DNA is available to test this call. Per the germline V gene, CDR1 is SGHTA and CDR2 is FQGNSA. The CDR3 has 15 residues. The CDR3 region is CASSYRDGPTYEQYF.

V usage is TRBV12-3 or TRBV12-4 and J usage is TRBJ2-1; TCRdb designates TRBD1, a call that cannot be tested without DNA. The CDR3 length is 14 residues. CDR3: CASSSVSGVKEQFF.

V usage is TRBV5-5 and J usage is TRBJ1-1. The CDR3 is 14 amino acids. Germline CDR1 is SGHKS and CDR2 is YYEKEE (reference sequence). This chain's CDR3 is CASSLLDLNTEAFF.

This rearrangement joins TRBV25-1 to TRBJ2-6; without DNA, the TCRdb call of TRBD1 cannot be checked. The germline V gene encodes CDR1 MGHDK and CDR2 SYGVNS. This CDR3 contains 17 residues. The CDR3 region is CASSLPGQAFGANVLTF.

This rearrangement joins TRBV20-1 to TRBJ1-4; TCRdb calls TRBD1, which cannot be checked without DNA. The germline gives CDR1 DFQATT, CDR2 SNEGSKA (reference sequence). CDR3 length equals 15 residues. CDR3 region: CSATDRKTTNEKLFF.